This TCR beta chain was sequenced for a study of tumor and adjacent non-tumor tissue in lung cancer. Study summary: Samples averaged about 3.8 million productive TCRbeta reads each.

This CDR3 has 11 residues. With regard to this clonotype: Its antigen remains unknown. An end of the junction does not agree with germline; a read error may underlie this.

Study outcomes and limitations: In normal lung, the top 100 clones were significantly more dominant than in tumor. TCR diversity was significantly greater in tumor than normal lung tissue.

The library came from three nested PCR rounds adapted from ARM-PCR protocols. TCRdb reanalysed the multiplex PCR reads using MiXCR and keeps one entry per CDR3 protein. The sample contains under 140,000 distinct CDR3 sequences, nearly 85% of which appear only once. RNA was extracted from bulk tissue without any cell sorting. The J gene is TRBJ2-1, the V gene TRBV12-3 or TRBV12-4; no firm D call. Sequences were obtained from lung tumor tissue. The TCR sequence derives from a man aged 65-85 years with non-small cell lung cancer. CDR3 amino acids: CASSSVFEQFF. The CDR3 DNA sequence: TGTGCAAGCAGTTCCGTTTTTGAGCAGTTCTTC.